This TCR beta chain was captured by sequencing in a study of cytomegalovirus exposure and HLA in healthy donors. The germline V gene has CDR1 MNHEY and CDR2 SMNVEV (reference sequence). The V and J ends lost 5 bases and 1 base respectively, with 11 bases between them. This CDR3 spans 14 amino acids. Amplification used 60 Vbeta primers and 13 Jbeta primers. Some clones are missing from TCRdb's copy, which holds only in-frame ones; the method was immunoSEQ multiplex PCR. In the table there are about 180,000 clones, more than 75% of which are singletons. The TCR was taken from a woman in her 30s in good health and CMV-seropositive. Sequencing used PBMCs. The rearrangement joins TRBV27 to TRBJ1-1; D gene unclear. CDR3 sequence: CASSVRGGNTEAFF. The CDR3 nucleotides read TGTGCCAGCAGTGTCCGGGGTGGGAACACTGAAGCTTTCTTT.